This T cell receptor beta chain derives from a study of blood T cell repertoires in COVID-19. Whole-study context: T cells, B-cell-depleted T cells, or PBMCs provided the cDNA or gDNA that served as material.

Germline CDR1 and CDR2: SGHNT and YYREEE (reference sequence). The CDR3 loop spans 14 amino acids. The V gene lost 2 bases and the J gene lost 2 bases, with 7 bases spanning the gap. The age range of participants was about 18 to 95 years, with residence in about two dozen US areas. TCRdb keeps only in-frame clones here, not all; method: immunoSEQ multiplex PCR. The profile covers 200,000 to 300,000 clones, with just under 90% appearing a single time and over 0.85% taken by the ten largest. This TCR came from a man aged 50-60 years who had been exposed to COVID-19. The specimen sequenced was PBMCs or T cells enriched from blood (not recorded which). The V and J genes are TRBV5-4 and TRBJ2-2; D gene uncertain. CDR3 protein: CASSFLLNTGELFF. The CDR3 DNA is TGTGCCAGCAGCTTTTTACTCAACACCGGGGAGCTGTTTTTT.